This TCR beta chain was documented in a study of Ad26.COV2.S vaccination and SARS-CoV-2 variants. Study context: Into the muscle, Ad26.COV2.S was dosed once or twice, 56 days apart.

The CDR3 has 15 residues. Germline V CDR1 and CDR2: SGHRS, YFSETQ. Trimming removed 0 bases from V and 3 bases from J; junction bases left unmatched: 3. Treatment in this sample: about 20 received Ad26.COV2.S at low or high dose, single or two shots; about 5 received placebo; per-sample allocation not given. Collection of samples fell on day 63 after the first vaccine or placebo injection. Adults aged 18-55 years in Boston included the donor. Profiling relied on immunoSEQ multiplex PCR, and the TCRdb table lists in-frame clones only, not all of them. In the table there are a few hundred thousand clones, roughly 90% of which are singletons.

This clonotype was obtained from a person aged 18-60 years who received the Ad26.COV2.S COVID-19 vaccine or a placebo. Sequencing used peripheral blood, obtained in a trial of Ad26.COV2.S vaccine versus placebo. The chain joins TRBV5-1 to TRBJ2-3, with 8 positions matching TRBD1. In nucleotides, the CDR3 is TGCGCCAGCAGCTTGGAGGACAGGGATACAGATACGCAGTATTTT. Translation: CASSLEDRDTDTQYF.